This TCR beta chain emerged from a study of beta chain features in type 1 diabetes. General observations from the study: All four CD4+ subsets of Type 1 diabetes patients contained TCRB CDR3s that were moderately but significantly shorter.

Populations obtained by sorting all exceeded 98% purity. Note on this clone: Its target is unknown.

Expressed TCRB transcripts got sequenced, as all isolated RNA was reverse transcribed. Produced via immunoSEQ multiplex PCR; TCRdb's table is partial and in-frame only. This sample has more than 550,000 clones, with roughly an eighth found just once. The sequence derives from a man in his late teens or twenties with type 1 diabetes. Source material: naive CD4+ T cells from blood.

The CDR3 DNA reads as TGTGCCAGCAGAGGGACGGGGGAACTGGACTATGGCTACACCTTC. This gives the protein CASRGTGELDYGYTF. The V call is TRBV6-5, the J call TRBJ1-2; possible D gene TRBD1, 5 bases. The germline V and J ends were trimmed by 6 bases and 3 bases, with 17 bases remaining between them. The CDR3 covers 15 residues. Germline V CDR1 and CDR2: MNHEY, SVGAGI.